This T cell receptor (beta chain) was sequenced for a study of T cell responses to AZD1222 COVID-19 vaccine. Clones were sequenced by immunoSEQ multiplex PCR, and TCRdb holds only the in-frame ones, with some missing. The table has over 80,000 clones, roughly 90% seen once. General study results and limits: Reportedly, close to half of spike-specific TCRs are directed against unmutated variant regions. Vaccine-associated CD4 TCRs spanned spike, dominant at 160-218 and 743-854. The study found Spike-specific TCR breadth and depth rose after two AZD1222 doses. Only a handful of AZD1222 recipients, roughly 6 in all, had baseline seropositivity.

In regard to this clone: Its antigen remains unidentified.

The source was peripheral blood, collected 28 days after the second AZD1222 dose. The source of this sequence is an adult who received the AZD1222 COVID-19 vaccine.

CDR3 coding DNA: TGTGCCTGGACTGAGAGCTCCTATAATTCACCCCTCCACTTT. Amino acid sequence: CAWTESSYNSPLHF. V and J are TRBV30 and TRBJ1-6, with D hard to call. The CDR3 extends over 14 amino acids. From germline, CDR1 is GTSNPN and CDR2 SVGIG (reference sequence). The V end was cut by 4 bases, the J end by 0 bases, with 7 bases between.